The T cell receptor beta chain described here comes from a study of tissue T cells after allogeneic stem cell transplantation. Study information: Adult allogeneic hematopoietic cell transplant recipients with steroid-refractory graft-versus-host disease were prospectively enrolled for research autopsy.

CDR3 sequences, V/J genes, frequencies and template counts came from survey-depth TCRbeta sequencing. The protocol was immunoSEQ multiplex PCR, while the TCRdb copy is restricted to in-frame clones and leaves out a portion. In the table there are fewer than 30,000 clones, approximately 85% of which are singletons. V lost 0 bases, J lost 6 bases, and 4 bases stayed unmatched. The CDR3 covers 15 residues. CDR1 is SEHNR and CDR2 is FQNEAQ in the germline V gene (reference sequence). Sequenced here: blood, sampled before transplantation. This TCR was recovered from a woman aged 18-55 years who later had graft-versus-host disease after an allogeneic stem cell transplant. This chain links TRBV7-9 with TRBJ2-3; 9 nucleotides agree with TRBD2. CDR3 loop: CASSLAGGGADTQYF. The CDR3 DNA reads TGTGCCAGCAGCTTAGCGGGCGGGGGGGCCGATACGCAGTATTTT.